Following are 12 T cell receptor beta chains from one sample sequenced in a study of T cells in Graves' hyperthyroidism and ophthalmopathy. RNA transcripts were the template for amplifying TCR beta CDR3 regions. An initial round of RT-PCR targeting the TCR CDR3 relied on the HTBI primer set. One entry per CDR3 protein, called by TCRdb with MiXCR from the multiplex PCR reads. The data hold hundreds of thousands of distinct CDR3 sequences, with roughly 13% observed a single time. The sample taken for sequencing was blood. These receptors were collected from a woman between 35 and 50 years old with Graves' ophthalmopathy.

The rearrangement joins TRBV6-1 to TRBJ1-4; 8 nucleotides line up with TRBD1. CDR3 length: 16 amino acids. V shed 5 bases and J 4 bases; nucleotides not matched to a gene: 9. Germline CDR1 reads MNHNS; CDR2 reads SASEGT. The CDR3 here is CASSSITGGGNEKLFF. CDR3 sequence (DNA): TGTGCCAGCAGTTCCATTACAGGGGGAGGTAATGAAAAACTGTTTTTT.

This clonotype showed up many times. The chain joins TRBV12-3 or TRBV12-4 to TRBJ1-2, with 7 positions matching TRBD1. V gave up 6 bases and J gave up 2 bases; unmatched junction bases: 21. This CDR3 comprises 19 residues. The CDR3 here is CASSPPISTGISWNYGYTF. In nucleotides, the CDR3 is TGTGCCAGCAGCCCCCCCATCTCGACAGGGATATCTTGGAACTATGGCTACACCTTC.

Only a few counts were recorded for this clonotype. The CDR3 region has the DNA TGTGCCAGCAGCGATCGTGGCAGGGGCGTGAGGAACAATGAGCAGTTCTTC. Protein sequence: CASSDRGRGVRNNEQFF. V is TRBV7-9 and J is TRBJ2-1; the D gene is possibly TRBD1 (6 bases). The CDR3 length is 17 residues. Germline CDR1 reads SEHNR; CDR2 reads FQNEAQ (reference sequence). V lost 5 bases and J 5 bases, leaving 22 bases between the germline ends.

J is TRBJ1-6 and V is TRBV28; TRBD1 matches at 12 bases. Germline CDR1 reads MDHEN; CDR2 reads SYDVKM. V shed 7 bases and J 17 bases; nucleotides not matched to a gene: 9. The CDR3 sequence is 13 residues long. In nucleotides, the CDR3 is TGTGCCAGCATTGCCGGGACAGGGGGCCTGGTCCACTTT. This encodes CASIAGTGGLVHF.

The gene calls are TRBV4-1 and TRBJ1-1; no definite D call. Germline CDR1 MGHRA, CDR2 YSYEKL. The CDR3 runs to 16 residues. V lost 4 bases to trimming and J lost 1 base, with 16 bases between them. CDR3 in amino acids: CASSPREQIRNTEAFF. The CDR3 nucleotides are TGCGCCAGCAGCCCTCGAGAGCAGATCCGGAACACTGAAGCTTTCTTT.

This clonotype showed up many times. This chain links TRBV12-3 or TRBV12-4 with TRBJ1-1; no clear D gene. CDR3 size: 13 residues. V shed 2 bases and J shed 2 bases, with 6 bases lying between them. The CDR3 DNA follows: TGTGCCAGCAGTTTAAACGGAAACACTGAAGCTTTCTTT. Translation gives CASSLNGNTEAFF.

The chain has TRBV5-5 and TRBJ1-4; 7 nucleotides line up with TRBD1. Germline V gene data show CDR1 as SGHKS and CDR2 as YYEKEE (reference sequence). The CDR3 has 16 residues. With V trimmed by 4 bases and J by 4 bases, 10 bases remained unmatched. CDR3 sequence (DNA): TGTGCCAGCAGCGCAGAACCGGGACAGCTTAATGAAAAACTGTTTTTT. Its protein product is CASSAEPGQLNEKLFF.

Many counts were recorded for this clonotype. The rearrangement links TRBV29-1 to TRBJ2-5; D might be TRBD2 (5 bases). The V end lost 2 bases, the J end lost 2 bases, and 18 bases lay between the germline ends. This CDR3 comprises 16 residues. From germline, CDR1 is SQVTM and CDR2 ANQGSEA. In nucleotides, the CDR3 is TGCAGCGTTGAAACAACAGCGGACGCCTCGCAAGAGACCCAGTACTTC. This translates into CSVETTADASQETQYF.

The sample holds many counts of this clonotype. The CDR3 DNA reads TGTGCCAGCAGCTTTGGGGAGGGCCCCCCGGGAGCGTATGGCTACACCTTC. It encodes CASSFGEGPPGAYGYTF. The chain carries TRBV7-2 and TRBJ1-2; no clear D. The CDR3 runs to 17 residues. Germline values: CDR1 SGHTA, CDR2 FQGNSA. V lost 3 bases and J 5 bases, leaving 22 bases between the germline ends. The variable domain in full, completed from reference TRBV7-2 and TRBJ1-2, reads GAGVSQSPSNKVTEKGKDVELRCDPISGHTALYWYRQSLGQGLEFLIYFQGNSAPDKSGLPSDRFSAERTGGSVSTLTIQRTQQEDSAVYLCASSFGEGPPGAYGYTFGSGTRLTVV.

The table lists this clonotype with a few counts. The CDR3 sequence: CASSLVGRNYEQYF. The CDR3 coding sequence is TGTGCCAGCAGCTTGGTAGGGCGGAACTACGAGCAGTACTTC. The rearrangement joins TRBV5-6 to TRBJ2-7; D remains ambiguous. V lost 0 bases to trimming and J lost 3 bases, with 10 bases between them. The CDR3 has 14 amino acids. The V gene's germline CDR1 is SGHDT and CDR2 YYEEEE.

This clonotype was recorded many times. The V gene is TRBV29-1, the J gene TRBJ1-2; 9 nucleotides agree with TRBD1. Germline V lookup: CDR1 SQVTM, CDR2 ANQGSEA. The CDR3 length is 14 residues. After removal of 4 bases from V and 0 bases from J, the junction contained 3 bases not matched to a gene. The CDR3: CSVAGQGSNYGYTF. The CDR3 coding sequence is TGCAGCGTTGCGGGACAGGGATCTAACTATGGCTACACCTTC. The entire variable domain, with the rest obtained from reference TRBV29-1 and TRBJ1-2, is as follows: SAVISQKPSRDICQRGTSLTIQCQVDSQVTMMFWYRQQPGQSLTLIATANQGSEATYESGFVIDKFPISRPNLTFSTLTVSNMSPEDSSIYLCSVAGQGSNYGYTFGSGTRLTVV.

This clonotype has at least ten counts. The chain couples TRBV27 to TRBJ1-1; the D gene is possibly TRBD1 (5 bases). Trimming took off 5 bases at V and 1 base at J, with 11 bases between the two ends. CDR1 MNHEY and CDR2 SMNVEV come from the germline V gene (reference sequence). This CDR3 region has 14 residues. CDR3 sequence: CASSRGSSNTEAFF. DNA for the CDR3: TGTGCCAGCAGTCGGGGGAGCTCGAACACTGAAGCTTTCTTT.